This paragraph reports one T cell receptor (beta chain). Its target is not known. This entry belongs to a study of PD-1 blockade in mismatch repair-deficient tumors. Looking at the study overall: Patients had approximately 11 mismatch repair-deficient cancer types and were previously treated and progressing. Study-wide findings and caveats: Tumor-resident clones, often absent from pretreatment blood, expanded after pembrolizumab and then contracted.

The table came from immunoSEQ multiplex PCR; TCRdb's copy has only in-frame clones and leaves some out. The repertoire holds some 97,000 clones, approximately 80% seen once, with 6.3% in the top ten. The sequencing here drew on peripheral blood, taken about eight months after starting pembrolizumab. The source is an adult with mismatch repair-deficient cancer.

The DNA for the CDR3 is TGTGCCAGCAGTGAAGCATGGGCGGGGGCTGCTGGAAACACCATATATTTT. Protein: CASSEAWAGAAGNTIYF. This sequence joins TRBV6-1 and TRBJ1-3, with a tentative D call TRBD1 (6 bases). This CDR3 has 17 amino acids. CDR1 is MNHNS and CDR2 is SASEGT in the germline V gene. The V end was cut by 0 bases, the J end by 2 bases, with 14 bases between.